Listed below are T cell receptor beta chains from one sample, sequenced in a study of blood T cell repertoires in COVID-19. Using immunoSEQ multiplex PCR, the repertoire was profiled, and TCRdb retains in-frame clones only, with some absent. The sample carries fewer than 250,000 clones, 65% to 85% recorded once. The material sequenced was PBMCs or T cells enriched from blood (not recorded which). The source is a woman aged 30 to 39 who had been exposed to COVID-19. CDR3s include the opening cysteine and the closing phenylalanine or tryptophan. D genes are given only for firm matches. Size tells how often a clone was seen (once, few, many) or the class of an expanded clone, and some rows leave it out.

j_gene,v_gene,d_gene,abundance,CDR3nt,CDR3aa
TRBJ2-5,TRBV7-6,.,.,TGTGCCAGCAGCCCGACGCGCGGGGAAAGGGAGACCCAGTACTTC,CASSPTRGERETQYF
TRBJ1-2,TRBV4-1,TRBD1,few,TGCGCCAGCCGGGACAGGGATAACTATGGCTACACCTTC,CASRDRDNYGYTF
TRBJ2-7,TRBV6-5,TRBD1,.,TGTGCCAGCAGTTACACAGGGGTTGGGTCCTACGAGCAGTACTTC,CASSYTGVGSYEQYF
TRBJ1-2,TRBV19,TRBD1,once,TGTGCCAGTAGATCCCGACAGGGGGTAAACTATGGCTACACCTTC,CASRSRQGVNYGYTF
TRBJ1-2,TRBV5-4,TRBD1,.,TGTGCCAGCAGCTCCCGGGGACAGGCTCCTAACTATGGCTACACCTTC,CASSSRGQAPNYGYTF
TRBJ1-3,TRBV30,.,.,TGTGCCTGGAGTGGGGGGGCTGGAAACACCATATATTTT,CAWSGGAGNTIYF
TRBJ1-1,TRBV7-8,.,.,TGTGCCAGCAGCTCAGAAGGGAGTTGGAGGGTAACTTTCTTT,CASSSEGSWRVTFF
TRBJ1-1,TRBV5-1,TRBD1,.,TGCGCCAGCAGCTTGAGGGGGACAGAGACTACAGAAGCTTTCTTT,CASSLRGTETTEAFF
TRBJ1-1,TRBV7-8,.,few,TGTGCCAGCAGCTCCAGGTGGAACACTGAAGCTTTCTTT,CASSSRWNTEAFF
TRBJ1-2,TRBV4-3,TRBD1,.,TGCGCCAGCAGCCTAGGGACAGGGGACTATGGCTACACCTTC,CASSLGTGDYGYTF
TRBJ2-3,TRBV4-3,.,few,TGCGCCAGCAGCCAAGATGCAGGGCCAGATACGCAGTATTTT,CASSQDAGPDTQYF
TRBJ1-4,TRBV27,TRBD1,.,TGTGCCAGCAGTGGTACAGGGGCTCAGGGTGAAAAACTGTTTTTT,CASSGTGAQGEKLFF
TRBJ1-5,TRBV5-7,TRBD1,.,TGTGCCAGCAGCGGAGGGACAGGGGTCTCAGGGATTAGCAATCAGCCCCAGCATTTT,CASSGGTGVSGISNQPQHF
TRBJ1-2,TRBV3-1/TRBV3-2,.,once,TGTGCCAGCAGCCCTCATCCAGGGGCGTCACTTGGCTACACCTTC,CASSPHPGASLGYTF
TRBJ2-3,TRBV9,.,.,TGTGCCAGCAGCGCAAGCGGTCCTCCCATAGATACGCAGTATTTT,CASSASGPPIDTQYF
TRBJ1-2,TRBV7-9,.,.,TGTGCCAGCAGCTTGGAGGTGGGAGGGCCTTCTAACTATGGCTACACCTTC,CASSLEVGGPSNYGYTF
TRBJ2-1,TRBV6-2/TRBV6-3,TRBD2,.,TGTGCCAGCAGTATAAAGCGGGGGGGATACAATGAGCAGTTCTTC,CASSIKRGGYNEQFF
TRBJ2-7,TRBV5-1,TRBD1,.,TGCGCCAGCAGCTGGGGGACAGGATCCTACGAGCAGTACTTC,CASSWGTGSYEQYF
TRBJ1-2,TRBV3-1/TRBV3-2,.,.,TGTGCCAGCAGCCAAGTTCAAGGGGCTTGGTTAGGCTACACCTTC,CASSQVQGAWLGYTF
TRBJ1-2,TRBV10-3,.,.,TGTGCCATCCTGTCGGCGGGCTATGGCTACACCTTC,CAILSAGYGYTF
TRBJ1-1,TRBV19,TRBD1,.,TGTGCCAGTAGGGAAGGGGGCTTAAACACTGAAGCTTTCTTT,CASREGGLNTEAFF
TRBJ1-4,TRBV5-1,.,.,TGCGCCAGCAGCTTGGTGACGATTCGGACCCCGGGGGGTGAAAAACTGTTTTTT,CASSLVTIRTPGGEKLFF
TRBJ1-2,TRBV6-5,.,.,TGTGCCAGCAGTTACACGAGTAGAAGTCCCCCGGGTGGCTACACCTTC,CASSYTSRSPPGGYTF
TRBJ1-2,TRBV18,.,once,TGTGCCAGCTCGCTGAGTCGGTTCTATGGCTACACCTTC,CASSLSRFYGYTF
TRBJ2-2,TRBV9,.,.,TGTGCCAGCAGCGTCACAGGATTCGGGGAGCTGTTTTTT,CASSVTGFGELFF
TRBJ2-5,TRBV3-1/TRBV3-2,.,.,TGTGCCAGCAGCTATTTGGGCCCCCAAGAGACCCAGTACTTC,CASSYLGPQETQYF
TRBJ1-5,TRBV4-1,.,.,TGCGCCAGCAGCTCTTCAAGGGGGATTGGTGCCGATCAGCCCCAGCATTTT,CASSSSRGIGADQPQHF
TRBJ1-1,TRBV2,.,.,TGTGCCACCCAGGGTGCGAACACTGAAGCTTTCTTT,CATQGANTEAFF
TRBJ1-2,TRBV6-1,TRBD1,.,TGTGCCAGCAGTGAGCAGTCAGGGGGCCCGGGGGGCTACACCTTC,CASSEQSGGPGGYTF
TRBJ2-7,TRBV27,TRBD2,.,TGTGCCAGCAGTCCCTCAGCGGGGGAGGCCTACGAGCAGTACTTC,CASSPSAGEAYEQYF